One and the same sample provided the 17 T cell receptor beta chains below, sequenced in a study of shared clonotypes between healthy human individuals. Here immunoSEQ multiplex PCR was the method, and the copy in TCRdb shows in-frame clones only, minus some. The sample carries about 450,000 clones, roughly 77% recorded once. The sequencing input was PBMCs. The receptors originated from a woman aged 40 to 50 in good health. Some clones in this sample may be carry-over from other donors' samples.

The chain couples TRBV6-5 to TRBJ1-4; D possibly corresponds to TRBD1 (5 bases). The CDR3 totals 14 residues. V shed 4 bases and J shed 7 bases, with 13 bases lying between them. Germline V lookup: CDR1 MNHEY, CDR2 SVGAGI. CDR3 residues: CASSLSDSLEKLFF. In nucleotides, the CDR3 is TGTGCCAGCAGTTTATCTGACAGCCTTGAAAAACTGTTTTTT.

Turning to this clone: A far larger clone is one base from this, pointing to a likely read error. This chain joins TRBV7-2 and TRBJ2-7, with D unresolved. This CDR3 is built from 11 residues. The germline V gene encodes CDR1 SGHTA and CDR2 FQGNSA. With 3 bases removed from V and 0 bases from J, the gap between germline ends came to 0 bases. CDR3 protein: CASSFSYEQYF. CDR3 nucleotide sequence: TGTGCCAGCAGCTTCTCCTACGAGCAGTACTTC. The full variable domain, completed using reference TRBV7-2 and TRBJ2-7, is GAGVSQSPSNKVTEKGKDVELRCDPISGHTALYWYRQSLGQGLEFLIYFQGNSAPDKSGLPSDRFSAERTGGSVSTLTIQRTQQEDSAVYLCASSFSYEQYFGPGTRLTVT.

The genes are TRBV6-1 and TRBJ1-1; 9 nucleotides align to TRBD1. V lost 11 bases and J lost 1; bases outside the gene matches: 5. CDR1 and CDR2 from the germline V gene are MNHNS and SASEGT. This CDR3 is built from 13 residues. The CDR3 coding sequence is TGTGCCGGTAACAGGGGGCCGAACACTGAAGCTTTCTTT. Translation: CAGNRGPNTEAFF.

This clone was found a few times. V and J are TRBV5-5 and TRBJ2-7, with D possibly matching TRBD2 (6 bases). This CDR3 has 18 amino acids. Germline-derived CDR1 and CDR2 are SGHKS and YYEKEE (reference sequence). Trimming took off 0 bases at V and 3 bases at J, with 22 bases between the two ends. The CDR3 DNA is TGTGCCAGCAGCTTGGGTTGGACTATTGGTAGACTGGTCTACGAGCAGTACTTC. Translated: CASSLGWTIGRLVYEQYF.

This clone showed up just a few times. The V gene is TRBV19, the J gene TRBJ1-5, with D possibly TRBD1 on 5 matching bases. The CDR3 is made up of 12 amino acids. Germline V gene lookup returns CDR1 LNHDA and CDR2 SQIVND (reference sequence). V dropped 6 bases and J dropped 9 bases, with 12 bases sitting between them. The CDR3 coding sequence is TGTGCCAGTAGCGAACAGGTTCCGCCCCAGCATTTT. It is translated as CASSEQVPPQHF. Full variable domain (outside the CDR3, taken from reference TRBV19 and TRBJ1-5): DGGITQSPKYLFRKEGQNVTLSCEQNLNHDAMYWYRQDPGQGLRLIYYSQIVNDFQKGDIAEGYSVSREKKESFPLTVTSAQKNPTAFYLCASSEQVPPQHFGDGTRLSIL.

With respect to this clone: Sequence at one end of the junction differs from germline and may be a read error. V and J are TRBV2 and TRBJ2-1; 7 nucleotides align to TRBD1. Germline CDR1 reads SNHLY; CDR2 reads FYNNEI. The CDR3 runs 16 residues. The CDR3 DNA sequence: TGTGCCAGCAGTGGCCCAGGGACAGTAGGCCTGAATGCGCAGTTCTTC. As protein: CASSGPGTVGLNAQFF.

V usage is TRBV2 and J usage is TRBJ2-7, with no clear D. Deletions cut 4 bases from V and 2 bases from J, with 9 bases between. The germline V gene encodes CDR1 SNHLY and CDR2 FYNNEI. CDR3 length: 13 residues. CDR3 DNA: TGTGCCAGCAGTGTACAGTTAGCCTACGAGCAGTACTTC. This translates into CASSVQLAYEQYF. The variable domain in full, with the rest retrieved from reference TRBV2 and TRBJ2-7, is EPEVTQTPSHQVTQMGQEVILRCVPISNHLYFYWYRQILGQKVEFLVSFYNNEISEKSEIFDDQFSVERPDGSNFTLKIRSTKLEDSAMYFCASSVQLAYEQYFGPGTRLTVT.

This chain connects TRBV11-2 to TRBJ2-5; 8 nucleotides match TRBD1. Germline CDR1 SGHAT, CDR2 FQNNGV. The V gene end was trimmed by 3 bases and the J gene end by 5 bases; junction bases not matched to a gene: 14. The CDR3 spans 17 residues. The CDR3 coding sequence is TGTGCCAGCAGCTTGGATAGACAGGGGATCAGTGGGGAGACCCAGTACTTC. Its translation is CASSLDRQGISGETQYF.

Comment on this clone: Within the sample, other DNA sequences also encode this same CDR3. The V call is TRBV28, the J call TRBJ2-5; D is unresolved. Trimming shortened V by 3 bases and J by 4 bases, and 3 bases separated the two germline ends. Germline lookup yields CDR1 MDHEN and CDR2 SYDVKM. The CDR3 totals 11 residues. For the CDR3, the DNA is TGTGCCAGCAGTTTTGGAGAGACCCAGTACTTC. It is translated as CASSFGETQYF.

The chain links TRBV2 to TRBJ1-2; 7 positions agree with TRBD1. Germline CDR1 reads SNHLY; CDR2 reads FYNNEI. CDR3 length equals 15 residues. J was trimmed by 2 bases and V by 4 bases; bases with no gene match: 7. CDR3 in amino acids: CASSARTGVNYGYTF. The CDR3 DNA reads as TGTGCCAGCAGTGCCAGAACAGGGGTCAACTATGGCTACACCTTC.

This chain uses TRBV29-1 with TRBJ1-4; possibly TRBD1 for D (5 bases). Trimming left V 5 bases short and J 6 bases short, with 25 bases between. CDR3 size: 17 residues. Germline CDR1 and CDR2: SQVTM and ANQGSEA. CDR3 in amino acids: CSVKGARFNPDDEKLFF. CDR3 nucleotide sequence: TGCAGCGTTAAAGGGGCCCGGTTCAATCCCGATGATGAAAAACTGTTTTTT.

This CDR3 is CASSIGDRSYTDTQYF. CDR3 coding DNA: TGCGCCAGCAGCATTGGGGACAGAAGTTACACAGATACGCAGTATTTT. The V gene is TRBV5-1, the J gene TRBJ2-3; TRBD1 matches 7 bases. The germline gives CDR1 SGHRS, CDR2 YFSETQ. The V gene end was trimmed by 4 bases and the J gene end by 2 bases; junction bases not matched to a gene: 10. This CDR3 comprises 16 residues.

With regard to this clone: Other DNA variants within this sample encode the same CDR3. The chain links TRBV18 to TRBJ1-5; possible D gene TRBD1, 5 bases. This CDR3 is 14 amino acids long. V was trimmed by 4 bases and J by 1 base, leaving 8 bases between them. In germline, CDR1 is KGHSH, CDR2 LQKENI. CDR3 loop: CASSRGGSNQPQHF. DNA for the CDR3: TGTGCCAGCTCACGGGGGGGAAGCAATCAGCCCCAGCATTTT.

The rearrangement joins TRBV14 to TRBJ1-4; D is unresolved. This CDR3 is built from 16 residues. The V gene lost 0 bases and the J gene lost 7 bases, with 15 bases spanning the gap. Per germline, CDR1 SGHDN and CDR2 FVKESK. The CDR3 region has the DNA TGTGCCAGCAGCCAAGATCGCGTCCCAGGTGGTGAAAAACTGTTTTTT. It specifies CASSQDRVPGGEKLFF.

This clone came up once. The chain joins TRBV5-1 to TRBJ1-1; tentative D call: TRBD1 (6 bases). V shed 2 bases and J shed 4 bases, with 18 bases lying between them. CDR1 is SGHRS, CDR2 YFSETQ, per germline. There are 16 residues in the CDR3. The CDR3 nucleotides read TGCGCCAGCAGCTTCCAGGGGATGGAGGTGGCCACTGAAGCTTTCTTT. This encodes CASSFQGMEVATEAFF.

The genes are TRBV30 and TRBJ1-2; TRBD1 might be the D (6 bases). Trimming cost V 3 bases and J 7 bases, with 12 bases left between them. The CDR3 consists of 12 residues. From germline, CDR1 is GTSNPN and CDR2 SVGIG (reference sequence). CDR3 region: CAWSRGTAGYTF. The CDR3 DNA is TGTGCCTGGAGCAGGGGTACGGCTGGCTACACCTTC.

The V call is TRBV5-1, the J call TRBJ2-1; TRBD2 aligns across 7 bases. The CDR3 has 15 residues. V was pared by 1 base and J by 5 bases, with 6 bases of the junction left unmatched. Germline CDR1 is SGHRS and CDR2 is YFSETQ. CDR3 DNA sequence: TGCGCCAGCAGCTTGAGGGCTAGCGGAAACAATGAGCAGTTCTTC. Translated, it gives CASSLRASGNNEQFF.